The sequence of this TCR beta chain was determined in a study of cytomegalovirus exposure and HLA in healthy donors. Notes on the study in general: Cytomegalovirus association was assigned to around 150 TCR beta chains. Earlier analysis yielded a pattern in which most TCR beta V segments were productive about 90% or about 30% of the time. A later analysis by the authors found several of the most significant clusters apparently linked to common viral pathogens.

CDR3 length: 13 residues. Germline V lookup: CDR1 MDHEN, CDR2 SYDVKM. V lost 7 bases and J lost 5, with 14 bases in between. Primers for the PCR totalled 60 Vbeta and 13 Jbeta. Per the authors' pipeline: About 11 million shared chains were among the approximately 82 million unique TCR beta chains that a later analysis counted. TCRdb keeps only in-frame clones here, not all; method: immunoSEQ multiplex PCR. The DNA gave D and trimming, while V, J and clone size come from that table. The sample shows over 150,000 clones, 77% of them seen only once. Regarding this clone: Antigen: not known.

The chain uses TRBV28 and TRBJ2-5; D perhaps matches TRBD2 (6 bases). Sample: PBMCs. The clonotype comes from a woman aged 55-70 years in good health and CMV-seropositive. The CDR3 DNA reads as TGTGCCAGCATCGGAGGGAGGCGGGAGACCCAGTACTTC. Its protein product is CASIGGRRETQYF.